This TCR beta chain comes out of a study of T cells in Graves' hyperthyroidism and ophthalmopathy. Study conclusions and caveats: Stable hyperthyroidism was separated from ophthalmopathy by a model based on 13 V-J features. Within blood appeared most thyroid clonotypes that had expanded above 0.001.

As regards this clonotype: Its antigen remains unknown.

TCR beta CDR3 sequences were amplified from RNA transcripts. RT-PCR in the first round (using the HTBI primer set) targeted the TCR CDR3. MiXCR was run by TCRdb on the multiplex PCR reads, yielding one entry per CDR3 protein. The sample yields 400,000 to 600,000 distinct CDR3 sequences, about 16% seen once. Uncontrolled infection, other autoimmune disease, pregnancy or lactation excluded patients. The clonotype was recovered from a woman in her 30s with Graves' ophthalmopathy. The specimen was blood.

CDR3 in DNA: TGTGCCAGCAGCGTGACTGGCATTCAGTTCTTC. Translated, it gives CASSVTGIQFF. This chain joins TRBV7-8 and TRBJ2-1; no firm D call. Trimming cost V 5 bases and J 13 bases, with 12 bases left between them. This CDR3 region has 11 residues. Germline lookup yields CDR1 SGHVS and CDR2 FQNEAQ.